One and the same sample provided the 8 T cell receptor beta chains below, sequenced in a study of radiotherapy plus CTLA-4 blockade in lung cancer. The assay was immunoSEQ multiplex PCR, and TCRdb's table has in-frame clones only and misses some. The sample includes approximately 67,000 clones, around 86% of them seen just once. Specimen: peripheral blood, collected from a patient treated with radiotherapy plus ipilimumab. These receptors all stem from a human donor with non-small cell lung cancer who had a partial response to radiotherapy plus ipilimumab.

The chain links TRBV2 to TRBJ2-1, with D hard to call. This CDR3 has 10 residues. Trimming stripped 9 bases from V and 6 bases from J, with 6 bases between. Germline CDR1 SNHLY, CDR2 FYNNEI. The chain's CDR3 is CARHVNEQFF. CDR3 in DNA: TGTGCCAGACACGTCAATGAGCAGTTCTTC.

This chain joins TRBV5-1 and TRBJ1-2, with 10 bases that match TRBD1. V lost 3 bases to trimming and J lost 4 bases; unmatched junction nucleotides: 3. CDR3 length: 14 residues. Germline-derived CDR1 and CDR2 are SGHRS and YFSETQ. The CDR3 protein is CASSSTGGIYGYTF. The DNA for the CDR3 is TGCGCCAGCAGCTCGACAGGGGGCATCTATGGCTACACCTTC.

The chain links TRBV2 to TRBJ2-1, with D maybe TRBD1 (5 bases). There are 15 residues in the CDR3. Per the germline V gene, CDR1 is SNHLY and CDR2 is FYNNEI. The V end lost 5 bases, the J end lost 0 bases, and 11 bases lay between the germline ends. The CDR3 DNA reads TGTGCCAGCAGTAACAGGAGAAGCTCCTACAATGAGCAGTTCTTC. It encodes CASSNRRSSYNEQFF.

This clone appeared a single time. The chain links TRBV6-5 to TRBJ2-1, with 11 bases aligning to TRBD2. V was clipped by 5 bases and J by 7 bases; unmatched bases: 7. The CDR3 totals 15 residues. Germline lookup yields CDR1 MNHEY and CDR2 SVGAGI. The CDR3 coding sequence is TGTGCCAGCAGTCGGACTAGCGGGCAGGGTAATGAGCAGTTCTTC. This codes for CASSRTSGQGNEQFF.

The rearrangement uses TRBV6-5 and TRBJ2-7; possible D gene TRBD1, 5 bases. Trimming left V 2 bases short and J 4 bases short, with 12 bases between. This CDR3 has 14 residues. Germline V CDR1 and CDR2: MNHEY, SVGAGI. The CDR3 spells CASSYAGRGYEQYF. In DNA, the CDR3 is TGTGCCAGCAGTTACGCAGGGCGTGGGTACGAGCAGTACTTC.

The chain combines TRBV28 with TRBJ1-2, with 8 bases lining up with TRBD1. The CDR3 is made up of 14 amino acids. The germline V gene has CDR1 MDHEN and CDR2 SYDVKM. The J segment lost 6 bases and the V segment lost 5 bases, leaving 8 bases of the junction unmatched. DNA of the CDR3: TGTGCCAGCAGTCGACCGGACAGGGCCCATGGCTACACCTTC. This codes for CASSRPDRAHGYTF.

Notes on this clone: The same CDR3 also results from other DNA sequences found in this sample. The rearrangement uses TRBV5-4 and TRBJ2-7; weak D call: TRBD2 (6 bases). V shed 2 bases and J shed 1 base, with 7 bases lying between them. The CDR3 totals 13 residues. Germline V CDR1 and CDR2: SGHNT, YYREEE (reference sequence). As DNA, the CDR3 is TGTGCCAGCAGCTTCCGGGGGTCCTACGAGCAGTACTTC. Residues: CASSFRGSYEQYF.

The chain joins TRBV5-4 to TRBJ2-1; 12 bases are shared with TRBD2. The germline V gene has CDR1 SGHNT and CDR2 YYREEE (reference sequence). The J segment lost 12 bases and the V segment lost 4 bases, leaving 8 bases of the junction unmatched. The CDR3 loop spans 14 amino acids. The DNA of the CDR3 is TGTGCCAGCAGCCCTGGACTAGCGGGGAGCGGGCAGTTCTTC. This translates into CASSPGLAGSGQFF.